The 25 T cell receptor beta chains presented below share a single source sample, sequenced in a study of T cell changes during pregnancy in multiple sclerosis (dated by TCRdb to 2018 to 2020). The library was obtained by the immunoSEQ multiplex PCR assay. TCRdb holds this immuneACCESS table with in-frame rearrangements only. Some clones are missing; in checked studies, unresolved V genes explain under half, and the rest has no known cause. Across this sample there are 70,000 to 95,000 clones, with approximately 92% seen only once. The top ten hold roughly 4% of the sample. This sample comprised peripheral blood, obtained in the first trimester of pregnancy. These receptors originate from a female donor with multiple sclerosis, enrolled in a pregnancy study.

Only one count was recorded for this clone. The chain uses TRBV6-6 and TRBJ1-1; 8 bases map to TRBD1. CDR3 size: 13 residues. The germline gives CDR1 MNHNY, CDR2 SVGAGI (reference sequence). J lost 9 bases, V lost 2 bases, and 5 bases had no gene match. Here the CDR3 DNA reads TGTGCCAGCAGTTACGTGGACAGGGAACAAGCTTTCTTT. It specifies CASSYVDREQAFF.

The V call is TRBV5-6, the J call TRBJ2-5; a possible D gene is TRBD1 (6 bases). CDR1 and CDR2 (germline): SGHDT, YYEEEE. Trimming left V 4 bases short and J 5 bases short, with 15 bases between. The CDR3 runs 14 residues. CDR3 sequence reads: CASSDGRGGETQYF. CDR3 nucleotides: TGTGCCAGCAGCGATGGCAGGGGTGGGGAGACCCAGTACTTC.

V is TRBV9 and J is TRBJ2-7; D possibly corresponds to TRBD2 (5 bases). Germline V gene sequence: CDR1 SGDLS, CDR2 YYNGEE. This CDR3 has 14 residues. Between the trimmed V and J ends, which lost 3 bases and 0 bases, there was a span of 10 bases. This CDR3 reads CASSESGNSYEQYF. The CDR3 coding sequence is TGTGCCAGCAGCGAGTCGGGGAACTCCTACGAGCAGTACTTC.

The rearrangement uses TRBV7-6 and TRBJ2-3, with 8 bases that match TRBD1. Germline CDR1 SGHVS, CDR2 FNYEAQ. The CDR3 is 16 residues long. V lost 4 bases and J lost 0; bases outside the gene matches: 6. The CDR3 nucleotides read TGTGCCAGCAGCTGGGGAACAGGGGGGAGCACAGATACGCAGTATTTT. Its protein is CASSWGTGGSTDTQYF.

A single count supports this clone. The chain carries TRBV27 and TRBJ2-5, with 10 bases aligning to TRBD1. The end of the DNA fits TRBJ2-7 better, so the J call may be wrong. The CDR3 runs 15 residues. Germline CDR1 reads MNHEY; CDR2 reads SMNVEV (reference sequence). The CDR3 sequence is CASSFGTGEGYEQYF. The CDR3 DNA reads as TGTGCCAGCAGTTTCGGGACAGGGGAAGGATACGAGCAGTACTTC.

This chain joins TRBV18 and TRBJ2-5; TRBD1 agrees at 8 bases. This CDR3 contains 16 residues. From germline, CDR1 is KGHSH and CDR2 LQKENI. Unmatched junction bases numbered 10, after V lost 0 bases and J lost 7 bases. CDR3 sequence: CASSPPTGALLGTQYF. The DNA for the CDR3 is TGTGCCAGCTCACCACCGACAGGGGCGCTATTGGGGACCCAGTACTTC.

The chain uses TRBV19 and TRBJ1-5; no firm D call. Germline CDR1 LNHDA, CDR2 SQIVND (reference sequence). The CDR3 length is 17 residues. V gave up 5 bases and J gave up 7 bases, with 24 bases separating them. The CDR3 region has the DNA TGTGCCAGTAGTCCCCGTTCGGTGAGGGTCCTTGGCCAGCCCCAGCATTTT. This translates into CASSPRSVRVLGQPQHF.

V and J are TRBV5-1 and TRBJ1-2; possibly TRBD1 for D (6 bases). This CDR3 region has 13 residues. Trimming took off 6 bases at V and 0 bases at J, with 9 bases between the two ends. In germline, CDR1 is SGHRS, CDR2 YFSETQ. CDR3 region: CASTEGANYGYTF. The CDR3 DNA reads as TGCGCCAGCACAGAGGGGGCTAACTATGGCTACACCTTC. The full variable domain, its missing parts supplied by reference TRBV5-1 and TRBJ1-2, is KAGVTQTPRYLIKTRGQQVTLSCSPISGHRSVSWYQQTPGQGLQFLFEYFSETQRNKGNFPGRFSGRQFSNSRSEMNVSTLELGDSALYLCASTEGANYGYTFGSGTRLTVV.

This chain joins TRBV13 and TRBJ2-1, with 12 bases matching TRBD2. The CDR3 spans 15 residues. Germline-derived CDR1 and CDR2 are PRHDT and FYEKMQ (reference sequence). Germline trimming cut 4 bases from V and 8 bases from J; bases unmatched to any gene: 6. The CDR3 sequence: CASSSGLAGFDEQFF. The CDR3 DNA is TGTGCCAGCAGCTCCGGACTAGCGGGGTTCGATGAGCAGTTCTTC.

This rearrangement joins TRBV5-4 to TRBJ2-3; 9 positions match TRBD2. This CDR3 contains 16 residues. Germline CDR1 and CDR2: SGHNT and YYREEE (reference sequence). V was clipped by 2 bases and J by 1 base; unmatched bases: 5. Written as DNA, the CDR3 is TGTGCCAGCAGCTTAAGCAGACTAGCGGGCACAGATACGCAGTATTTT. This gives the protein CASSLSRLAGTDTQYF.

V and J are TRBV7-8 and TRBJ2-6, with 7 positions matching TRBD1. The CDR3 loop spans 20 amino acids. V lost 4 bases and J lost 0; bases outside the gene matches: 15. Germline CDR1 SGHVS, CDR2 FQNEAQ. CDR3 nucleotide sequence: TGTGCCAGCAGCTCAAAAGTATGGGGACAGACGATCTCTGGGGCCAACGTCCTGACTTTC. Residues: CASSSKVWGQTISGANVLTF.

Only one count was recorded for this clone. The chain joins TRBV15 to TRBJ2-2; TRBD1 might be the D (5 bases). Trimming took 2 bases from V and 6 from J, leaving 13 bases between them. CDR1 and CDR2 (germline): LNHNV, YYDKDF (reference sequence). The CDR3 extends over 15 amino acids. CDR3 protein: CATSRLQGFAGELFF. The CDR3 DNA follows: TGTGCCACCAGCAGACTGCAGGGATTCGCCGGGGAGCTGTTTTTT.

This clone has just one count. The chain uses TRBV29-1 and TRBJ2-7, with TRBD1 matching over 8 bases. V gave up 1 base and J gave up 3 bases; unmatched junction bases: 5. This CDR3 comprises 14 residues. Germline lookup yields CDR1 SQVTM and CDR2 ANQGSEA. This chain's CDR3 is CSVEGAGGSYEQYF. The CDR3 coding sequence is TGCAGCGTTGAAGGGGCAGGGGGCAGCTACGAGCAGTACTTC.

The chain uses TRBV15 and TRBJ2-1, with 7 nucleotides matching TRBD2. This CDR3 is 16 amino acids long. V lost 1 base, J lost 2 bases, and 5 bases stayed unmatched. From germline, CDR1 is LNHNV and CDR2 YYDKDF (reference sequence). CDR3 DNA: TGTGCCACCAGCAGAGGGGGGGAGGGCACCTACAATGAGCAGTTCTTC. Amino acids: CATSRGGEGTYNEQFF. Variable domain in full (rest from reference TRBV15 and TRBJ2-1): DAMVIQNPRYQVTQFGKPVTLSCSQTLNHNVMYWYQQKSSQAPKLLFHYYDKDFNNEADTPDNFQSRRPNTSFCFLDIRSPGLGDTAMYLCATSRGGEGTYNEQFFGPGTRLTVL.

This rearrangement joins TRBV7-9 to TRBJ2-1; 9 bases map to TRBD1. The germline CDR1 and CDR2 sequences are SEHNR and FQNEAQ (reference sequence). This CDR3 is 15 amino acids long. With V trimmed by 5 bases and J by 0 bases, 2 bases remained unmatched. The CDR3 DNA reads as TGTGCCAGCAGCCTGGACAGGGGCTCCTACAATGAGCAGTTCTTC. This sequence encodes CASSLDRGSYNEQFF.

This chain connects TRBV5-1 to TRBJ1-5, with no clear D. CDR1 is SGHRS and CDR2 is YFSETQ in the germline V gene. The CDR3 sequence is 13 residues long. V shed 0 bases and J shed 9 bases, with 10 bases lying between them. Here the CDR3 reads CASSLDLGGPQHF. The CDR3 nucleotides read TGCGCCAGCAGCTTGGACCTGGGAGGGCCCCAGCATTTT.

The chain has TRBV5-8 and TRBJ1-5; 7 nucleotides agree with TRBD1. V lost 4 bases and J lost 5; bases outside the gene matches: 9. Germline V gene data show CDR1 as SGHTS and CDR2 as YDEGEE. This CDR3 region has 15 residues. The chain's CDR3 is CASSARQGGHQPQHF. CDR3 DNA: TGTGCCAGCAGCGCACGACAGGGAGGACATCAGCCCCAGCATTTT. Full variable domain (outside the CDR3, taken from reference TRBV5-8 and TRBJ1-5): EAGVTQSPTHLIKTRGQQATLRCSPISGHTSVYWYQQALGLGLQFLLWYDEGEERNRGNFPPRFSGRQFPNYSSELNVNALELEDSALYLCASSARQGGHQPQHFGDGTRLSIL.

This clone has a single count. The chain combines TRBV11-2 with TRBJ2-7; 8 positions match TRBD1. V gave up 6 bases and J gave up 4 bases; unmatched junction bases: 14. The germline V gene has CDR1 SGHAT and CDR2 FQNNGV. This CDR3 has 16 residues. The CDR3 here is CASRQATGGLRYEQYF. The CDR3 bases are TGTGCCAGCAGACAGGCCACAGGGGGGTTGAGGTACGAGCAGTACTTC.

This chain links TRBV25-1 with TRBJ2-1; 7 nucleotides agree with TRBD1. V dropped 5 bases and J dropped 8; count of bases not matched to a gene: 9. The length of the CDR3 is 14 residues. Germline V gives CDR1 MGHDK, CDR2 SYGVNS. CDR3: CASSSQTGPHEQFF. The DNA of the CDR3 is TGTGCCAGCAGTTCGCAGACAGGGCCCCATGAGCAGTTCTTC.

CDR3 sequence reads: CASSQTGLEQYF. The CDR3 DNA sequence: TGTGCCAGCAGTCAGACAGGCCTCGAGCAGTACTTC. The chain recombines TRBV7-9 with TRBJ2-7; possibly TRBD1 for D (6 bases). CDR3 length equals 12 residues. V lost 6 bases to trimming and J lost 6 bases, with 12 bases between them. Germline V lookup: CDR1 SEHNR, CDR2 FQNEAQ (reference sequence).

This chain connects TRBV13 to TRBJ2-1; 7 bases agree with TRBD1. Germline assignment: CDR1 PRHDT and CDR2 FYEKMQ (reference sequence). The CDR3 totals 14 residues. J was trimmed by 6 bases and V by 5 bases; bases with no gene match: 7. CDR3 loop: CASSSRDSSNEQFF. CDR3 sequence (DNA): TGTGCCAGCAGCAGCCGGGACAGTTCCAATGAGCAGTTCTTC.

This chain links TRBV2 with TRBJ2-3; TRBD2 agrees at 11 bases. The trim removed 2 bases at V and 3 bases at J, leaving 19 bases unmatched. The CDR3 loop spans 21 amino acids. In germline, CDR1 is SNHLY, CDR2 FYNNEI. This CDR3 is CASSEPLAGALLTSGTDTQYF. DNA for the CDR3: TGTGCCAGCAGTGAACCACTAGCGGGGGCCTTGTTAACCTCTGGGACAGATACGCAGTATTTT.

The table lists this clone with a few counts. The chain has TRBV6-4 and TRBJ2-1, with TRBD1 matching over 7 bases. The CDR3 runs 14 residues. V lost 2 bases, J lost 5 bases, and 3 bases stayed unmatched. CDR1 and CDR2 (germline): MRHNA, SNTAGT. The DNA of the CDR3 is TGTGCCAGCAGTGACGGGACAGACAACAATGAGCAGTTCTTC. Its translation: CASSDGTDNNEQFF.

The V and J genes are TRBV2 and TRBJ2-1; 9 nucleotides line up with TRBD2. V trimming: 4 bases; J trimming: 7 bases; junction bases outside the gene matches: 11. Germline V gene lookup returns CDR1 SNHLY and CDR2 FYNNEI. This CDR3 contains 16 residues. The CDR3 loop reads CASSVVSGGWYNEQFF. The CDR3 DNA reads as TGTGCCAGCAGTGTAGTTAGCGGGGGTTGGTATAATGAGCAGTTCTTC.

The gene calls are TRBV13 and TRBJ2-1, with a weak D call TRBD1 (5 bases). Germline CDR1 reads PRHDT; CDR2 reads FYEKMQ (reference sequence). The CDR3 runs to 14 residues. Trimming removed 4 bases at V and 9 bases at J, with 16 bases between. This chain's CDR3 is CASSSQAGSLEQFF. CDR3 bases: TGTGCCAGCAGCTCTCAAGCAGGGTCGCTTGAGCAGTTCTTC.